The 28 T cell receptor beta chains below were found in one sample sequenced in a study of cytomegalovirus exposure and HLA in healthy donors. 13 Jbeta primers and 60 Vbeta primers were used for the PCR. Measured with immunoSEQ multiplex PCR; TCRdb has only the in-frame clones, and not every one. The table lists more than 65,000 clones, 60% to 80% of them singletons. Sequenced material: PBMCs. Receptors originate from a female donor in good health and CMV-seronegative.

This clone was detected only a few times. V is TRBV13 and J is TRBJ1-1, with 7 bases that match TRBD1. Per germline, CDR1 PRHDT and CDR2 FYEKMQ (reference sequence). Germline trimming cut 5 bases from V and 10 bases from J; bases unmatched to any gene: 13. This CDR3 comprises 14 residues. The CDR3 here is CASSPGQLAGGAFF. CDR3 DNA sequence: TGTGCCAGCAGCCCAGGACAGCTGGCAGGGGGAGCTTTCTTT.

This chain uses TRBV15 with TRBJ2-1; 10 bases are a match to TRBD2. Germline CDR1 is LNHNV and CDR2 is YYDKDF (reference sequence). The CDR3 is made up of 14 amino acids. Trimming cost V 1 base and J 10 bases; bases outside gene matches: 4. The CDR3 sequence is CATSRASGGGEQFF. The CDR3 bases are TGTGCCACCAGCAGAGCTAGCGGGGGAGGGGAGCAGTTCTTC.

The rearrangement joins TRBV30 to TRBJ1-1; 8 nucleotides align to TRBD1. The CDR3 contains 17 residues. Trimming cost V 3 bases and J 1 base; bases outside gene matches: 13. Germline CDR1 and CDR2: GTSNPN and SVGIG (reference sequence). CDR3 sequence: CAWSPSDRDEWNTEAFF. CDR3 coding DNA: TGTGCCTGGAGCCCCTCGGACAGGGACGAGTGGAACACTGAAGCTTTCTTT.

This sequence joins TRBV2 and TRBJ1-1; 8 bases map to TRBD1. The CDR3 sequence is 14 residues long. The germline gives CDR1 SNHLY, CDR2 FYNNEI. V trimming: 5 bases; J trimming: 4 bases; junction bases outside the gene matches: 6. This CDR3 is CASSSTGVATEAFF. The CDR3 DNA follows: TGTGCCAGCAGTTCGACAGGGGTCGCCACTGAAGCTTTCTTT.

The rearrangement links TRBV6-5 to TRBJ2-4, with D maybe TRBD2 (5 bases). The ends were cut back, 8 bases at V and 1 base at J, with 9 bases in the middle. From germline, CDR1 is MNHEY and CDR2 SVGAGI. The CDR3 is 13 amino acids. The CDR3 here is CASGSGAKNIQYF. In nucleotides, the CDR3 is TGTGCCAGCGGGAGTGGGGCCAAAAACATTCAGTACTTC.

The chain is built from TRBV7-8 and TRBJ1-1; TRBD1 is a possible D gene (5 bases). This CDR3 is built from 14 residues. The germline V gene has CDR1 SGHVS and CDR2 FQNEAQ. Trimming cost V 1 base and J 4 bases, with 10 bases left between them. CDR3 protein: CASSLDQGRTEAFF. CDR3 DNA sequence: TGTGCCAGCAGCTTAGATCAGGGCCGCACTGAAGCTTTCTTT.

This rearrangement joins TRBV5-1 to TRBJ2-7; 8 positions agree with TRBD1. The trim removed 2 bases at V and 4 bases at J, leaving 8 bases unmatched. The length of the CDR3 is 15 residues. Germline CDR1 and CDR2: SGHRS and YFSETQ. CDR3 in DNA: TGCGCCAGCAGCTTACCGGGACAGGAGGCTTACGAGCAGTACTTC. Translation: CASSLPGQEAYEQYF.

This chain uses TRBV30 with TRBJ2-5; a possible D gene is TRBD1 (6 bases). The DNA end is a closer match to TRBJ2-7, so the J assignment may be wrong. The germline V gene encodes CDR1 GTSNPN and CDR2 SVGIG (reference sequence). The CDR3 loop spans 11 amino acids. CDR3 bases: TGTGCCTGGGAACAGGGCTACGAGCAGTACTTC. It encodes CAWEQGYEQYF.

This chain links TRBV28 with TRBJ2-2, with 8 bases matching TRBD1. Germline V CDR1 and CDR2: MDHEN, SYDVKM. This CDR3 has 15 residues. The trim removed 7 bases at V and 3 bases at J, leaving 7 bases unmatched. The CDR3 loop reads CASTQGVVDTGELFF. The CDR3 region has the DNA TGTGCCAGCACACAGGGGGTGGTCGACACCGGGGAGCTGTTTTTT.

This clone was detected only once. The V and J genes are TRBV20-1 and TRBJ2-7; 9 nucleotides align to TRBD2. CDR1 DFQATT and CDR2 SNEGSKA come from the germline V gene (reference sequence). This CDR3 is 11 amino acids long. With 4 bases clipped from V and 6 bases from J, the junction kept 1 base outside the gene matches. CDR3 in amino acids: CSATTSGEQYF. As DNA, the CDR3 is TGCAGTGCTACGACTAGCGGCGAGCAGTACTTC.

This chain connects TRBV7-9 to TRBJ1-1, with no clear D. V gave up 11 bases and J gave up 4 bases, with 14 bases separating them. CDR1 and CDR2 from the germline V gene are SEHNR and FQNEAQ (reference sequence). There are 12 residues in the CDR3. CDR3 sequence reads: CASVSGVTEAFF. The DNA of the CDR3 is TGTGCCTCGGTCTCGGGAGTCACTGAAGCTTTCTTT.

The chain uses TRBV4-1 and TRBJ2-5; D is perhaps TRBD2 (6 bases). Germline assignment: CDR1 MGHRA and CDR2 YSYEKL. This CDR3 contains 16 residues. V was shortened by 1 base and J by 9 bases, with 21 bases between the two germline ends. CDR3 protein: CASSQVGREMAEAQYF. CDR3 nucleotide sequence: TGCGCCAGCAGCCAAGTAGGCCGGGAGATGGCGGAGGCCCAGTACTTC.

A few counts support this clone. This chain uses TRBV5-6 with TRBJ2-7, with 7 nucleotides matching TRBD2. J was trimmed by 6 bases and V by 0 bases; bases with no gene match: 6. Germline assignment: CDR1 SGHDT and CDR2 YYEEEE. The CDR3 totals 14 residues. The chain's CDR3 is CASSLGRGSGEQYF. CDR3 sequence (DNA): TGTGCCAGCAGCTTGGGGCGGGGGTCCGGCGAGCAGTACTTC. Variable domain in full (rest from reference TRBV5-6 and TRBJ2-7): DAGVTQSPTHLIKTRGQQVTLRCSPKSGHDTVSWYQQALGQGPQFIFQYYEEEERQRGNFPDRFSGHQFPNYSSELNVNALLLGDSALYLCASSLGRGSGEQYFGPGTRLTVT.

The chain carries TRBV7-2 and TRBJ2-3; the match to TRBD2 covers 7 bases. The CDR3 totals 17 residues. J gave up 4 bases and V 7 bases, and 17 bases lay outside the gene matches. Germline V lookup: CDR1 SGHTA, CDR2 FQGNSA. The CDR3 DNA follows: TGTGCCAGCACCTCGCTTTCGGGGAGGGCCTCAGCAGATACGCAGTATTTT. Translating gives CASTSLSGRASADTQYF.

The chain recombines TRBV5-1 with TRBJ1-6, with 7 nucleotides matching TRBD1. This CDR3 spans 16 amino acids. V shed 3 bases, J shed 6 bases, and the junction held 9 bases outside the gene matches. The germline gives CDR1 SGHRS, CDR2 YFSETQ. The CDR3 loop is CASSSWDSSLNSPLHF. The DNA for the CDR3 is TGCGCCAGCAGCTCCTGGGACAGCAGCCTTAATTCACCCCTCCACTTT.

This clone was detected once. This chain links TRBV28 with TRBJ2-5; no definite D call. Germline-derived CDR1 and CDR2 are MDHEN and SYDVKM. This CDR3 region has 11 residues. Trimming stripped 2 bases from V and 5 bases from J, with 3 bases between. The DNA for the CDR3 is TGTGCCAGCAGTTTAGCGGAGACCCAGTACTTC. It yields the protein CASSLAETQYF. The whole variable domain, filled in from reference TRBV28 and TRBJ2-5, reads DVKVTQSSRYLVKRTGEKVFLECVQDMDHENMFWYRQDPGLGLRLIYFSYDVKMKEKGDIPEGYSVSREKKERFSLILESASTNQTSMYLCASSLAETQYFGPGTRLLVL.

The chain is built from TRBV28 and TRBJ1-2, with a possible D match to TRBD1 (5 bases). The CDR3 runs 13 residues. Trimming stripped 8 bases from V and 8 bases from J, with 18 bases between. Germline CDR1 and CDR2: MDHEN and SYDVKM. The CDR3 loop reads CASGGTSRSGYTF. The CDR3 DNA is TGTGCCAGCGGAGGGACCTCCCGTTCGGGCTACACCTTC.

The V and J genes are TRBV28 and TRBJ2-5, with 9 bases matching TRBD2. Germline trimming cut 2 bases from V and 4 bases from J; bases unmatched to any gene: 11. Germline V lookup: CDR1 MDHEN, CDR2 SYDVKM. The CDR3 is 17 residues long. The CDR3 nucleotides are TGTGCCAGCAGTTTAGCGGTAGCGGGGGAGGGGCGAGAGACCCAGTACTTC. This encodes CASSLAVAGEGRETQYF.

The rearrangement links TRBV7-8 to TRBJ1-2, with D unresolved. V lost 5 bases and J 6 bases, leaving 13 bases between the germline ends. The CDR3 covers 13 residues. CDR1 and CDR2 (germline): SGHVS, FQNEAQ. The CDR3 DNA sequence: TGTGCCAGCAGCCGTCCAGGTTTGGATGGCTACACCTTC. This sequence encodes CASSRPGLDGYTF. Based on the CDR3 plus reference TRBV7-8 and TRBJ1-2, the full variable domain is GAGVSQSPRYKVAKRGQDVALRCDPISGHVSLFWYQQALGQGPEFLTYFQNEAQLDKSGLPSDRFFAERPEGSVSTLKIQRTQQEDSAVYLCASSRPGLDGYTFGSGTRLTVV.

A remark on this clone: Other DNA sequences within the sample encode an identical CDR3. The V and J genes are TRBV9 and TRBJ2-7; no reliable D call. Germline loops: CDR1 SGDLS, CDR2 YYNGEE. The ends were cut back, 4 bases at V and 0 bases at J, with 11 bases in the middle. The CDR3 sequence is 14 residues long. This chain's CDR3 is CASSISPSSYEQYF. The CDR3 nucleotides read TGTGCCAGCAGCATCTCCCCGTCCTCCTACGAGCAGTACTTC.

In DNA, the CDR3 is TGTGCCAGCAGCGCTGGGGACAGGCTATACAATGAGCAGTTCTTC. This translates into CASSAGDRLYNEQFF. This chain connects TRBV9 to TRBJ2-1; 8 positions agree with TRBD1. Germline V gives CDR1 SGDLS, CDR2 YYNGEE. The V and J ends lost 3 bases and 4 bases, in that order; junction bases with no gene match: 6. The CDR3 spans 15 residues.

This clone has just a few counts. V is TRBV5-1 and J is TRBJ1-4; D uncertain. Looked up from germline, CDR1 is SGHRS and CDR2 is YFSETQ. The CDR3 consists of 15 residues. V lost 5 bases to trimming and J lost 0 bases, with 11 bases between them. This CDR3 reads CASRPTGATNEKLFF. CDR3 coding DNA: TGCGCCAGCAGACCAACCGGAGCAACTAATGAAAAACTGTTTTTT.

The V call is TRBV6-5, the J call TRBJ2-7; no firm D call. V lost 6 bases, J lost 3 bases, and 6 bases lay in between. The CDR3 consists of 11 residues. In germline, CDR1 is MNHEY, CDR2 SVGAGI. The CDR3 coding sequence is TGTGCCAGCAGGAGTTACTACGAGCAGTACTTC. This encodes CASRSYYEQYF.

The chain carries TRBV5-6 and TRBJ1-2; possibly TRBD1 for D (5 bases). V lost 0 bases, J lost 8 bases, and 8 bases lay in between. CDR3 length equals 12 residues. Looked up from germline, CDR1 is SGHDT and CDR2 is YYEEEE. The CDR3 DNA follows: TGTGCCAGCAGCTTGGTAACAGGAGGCTACACCTTC. This codes for CASSLVTGGYTF. Full variable domain (remainder filled in from reference TRBV5-6 and TRBJ1-2): DAGVTQSPTHLIKTRGQQVTLRCSPKSGHDTVSWYQQALGQGPQFIFQYYEEEERQRGNFPDRFSGHQFPNYSSELNVNALLLGDSALYLCASSLVTGGYTFGSGTRLTVV.

This clone was recorded a few times. J is TRBJ1-1 and V is TRBV5-1; tentatively, D is TRBD1 (6 bases). Germline CDR1 SGHRS, CDR2 YFSETQ. The CDR3 consists of 16 residues. The V gene lost 4 bases and the J gene lost 1 base, with 17 bases spanning the gap. This CDR3 is CASSTDRSSSNTEAFF. As DNA, the CDR3 is TGCGCCAGCAGCACCGACAGGTCGTCATCGAACACTGAAGCTTTCTTT.

A word on this clone: The junction and the germline gene differ at one end; a read error may be behind it. This chain connects TRBV9 to TRBJ2-5, with TRBD2 matching over 7 bases. The CDR3 spans 13 residues. Germline loops: CDR1 SGDLS, CDR2 YYNGEE. The CDR3 loop reads CASGRGSQETQYF. CDR3 bases: TGCGCCTCTGGGCGGGGGTCCCAAGAGACCCAGTACTTC.

The rearrangement links TRBV28 to TRBJ1-4; TRBD1 is a possible D gene (6 bases). The V and J ends lost 5 bases and 6 bases respectively, with 16 bases between them. Looked up from germline, CDR1 is MDHEN and CDR2 is SYDVKM. CDR3 length: 15 residues. CDR3 nucleotides: TGTGCCAGCAGTACCAAGGGGGAAGGTTATGAAAAACTGTTTTTT. It codes for CASSTKGEGYEKLFF.

The gene calls are TRBV7-8 and TRBJ2-3; perhaps TRBD2 as D (5 bases). This CDR3 is built from 12 residues. CDR1 SGHVS and CDR2 FQNEAQ come from the germline V gene. V gave up 2 bases and J gave up 8 bases, with 8 bases separating them. CDR3 sequence: CASSLSSGTQYF. The CDR3 DNA is TGTGCCAGCAGCTTATCCAGCGGTACGCAGTATTTT.